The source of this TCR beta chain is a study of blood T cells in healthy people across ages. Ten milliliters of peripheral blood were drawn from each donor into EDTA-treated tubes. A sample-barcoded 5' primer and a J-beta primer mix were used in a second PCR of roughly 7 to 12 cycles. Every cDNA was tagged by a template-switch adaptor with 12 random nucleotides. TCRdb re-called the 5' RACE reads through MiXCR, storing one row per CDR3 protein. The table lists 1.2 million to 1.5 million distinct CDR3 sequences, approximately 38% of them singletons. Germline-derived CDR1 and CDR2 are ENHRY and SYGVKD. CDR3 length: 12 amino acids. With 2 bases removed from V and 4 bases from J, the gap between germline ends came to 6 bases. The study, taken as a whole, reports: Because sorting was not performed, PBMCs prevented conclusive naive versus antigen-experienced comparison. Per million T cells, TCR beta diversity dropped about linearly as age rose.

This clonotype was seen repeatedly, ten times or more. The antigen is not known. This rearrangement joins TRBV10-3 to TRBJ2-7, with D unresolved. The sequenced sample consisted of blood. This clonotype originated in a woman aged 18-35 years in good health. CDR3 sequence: CAISENNYEQYF. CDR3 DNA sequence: TGTGCCATCAGTGAGAACAATTACGAGCAGTACTTC.